The 5 T cell receptor beta chains below were found in one sample sequenced in a study of low-dose radiotherapy and immunotherapy resistance in tumors. Priming of first-strand cDNA relied on TRAV- and TRBV-specific primers (covering alpha and beta chains). For amplifying TCRs, the PCR ran for about 22 cycles with Phusion, which was used together with a constant-region primer and the adapter on the V primers. MiXCR was run by TCRdb on the reads, yielding one entry per CDR3 protein. The sample lists roughly 30,000 distinct CDR3 sequences, less than 65% occurring once. Described time point: after trial treatment. Treatment given: LDRT plus nivolumab, ipilimumab, low-dose cyclophosphamide and aspirin (RACIN trial). The material sequenced was PBMCs, taken after low-dose radiotherapy plus immunotherapy. These receptors were obtained from a male donor with gallbladder cancer.

A single count supports this clonotype. The V gene is TRBV5-4, the J gene TRBJ2-7; TRBD1 matches at 7 bases. The germline V gene encodes CDR1 SGHNT and CDR2 YYREEE (reference sequence). The CDR3 loop spans 16 amino acids. Losses at the gene ends were 4 bases for V and 2 bases for J; bases not matched to a gene: 12. The CDR3 loop is CASSPASGTVTYEQYF. DNA of the CDR3: TGTGCCAGCAGCCCGGCTTCTGGGACAGTAACCTACGAGCAGTACTTC.

V gene TRBV4-2 combines with J gene TRBJ2-1; a weak D match, TRBD2 (6 bases). There are 12 residues in the CDR3. The V end was cut by 5 bases, the J end by 6 bases, with 8 bases between. Per the germline V gene, CDR1 is LGHNA and CDR2 is YNFKEQ. CDR3 DNA: TGTGCCAGCAGCATGACTAGCAATGAGCAGTTCTTC. The encoded protein is CASSMTSNEQFF.

In its sample, this clonotype is medium-sized. The chain combines TRBV5-1 with TRBJ2-7; 7 nucleotides match TRBD1. After removal of 1 base from V and 5 bases from J, the junction contained 3 bases not matched to a gene. The length of the CDR3 is 13 residues. The germline V gene encodes CDR1 SGHRS and CDR2 YFSETQ. Here the CDR3 DNA reads TGCGCCAGCAGCTTGACAGGGGACCACGAGCAGTACTTC. Translated, it gives CASSLTGDHEQYF.

This chain joins TRBV6-2 or TRBV6-3 and TRBJ2-7; 10 bases map to TRBD1. The CDR3 loop spans 14 amino acids. Trimming at V came to 10 bases and at J to 5 bases, leaving 11 bases not matched to a gene. Per the germline V gene, CDR1 is MNHEY and CDR2 is SVGEGT. The CDR3 DNA sequence: TGTGCCACCATATCTGGAGGGACAGGGGACGAGCAGTACTTC. As protein: CATISGGTGDEQYF.

The chain recombines TRBV6-5 with TRBJ1-5, with D unclear. CDR1 and CDR2 from the germline V gene are MNHEY and SVGAGI. The CDR3 covers 16 residues. Trimming removed 5 bases from V and 2 bases from J, with 16 bases in between. CDR3 DNA sequence: TGTGCCAGCAGTCCTACTTTCACTCCGGGCAATCAGCCCCAGCATTTT. It codes for CASSPTFTPGNQPQHF.